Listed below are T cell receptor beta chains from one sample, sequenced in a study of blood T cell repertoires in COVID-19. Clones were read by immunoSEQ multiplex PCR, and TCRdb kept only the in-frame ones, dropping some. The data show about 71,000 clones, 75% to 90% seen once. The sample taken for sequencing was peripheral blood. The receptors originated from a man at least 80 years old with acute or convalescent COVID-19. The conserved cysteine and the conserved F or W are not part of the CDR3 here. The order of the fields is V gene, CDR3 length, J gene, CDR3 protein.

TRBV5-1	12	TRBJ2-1	ASSLQGASNEQF
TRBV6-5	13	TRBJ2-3	ASSMAGGPTDTQY
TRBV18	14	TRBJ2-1	ASSPGSGRSNNEQF
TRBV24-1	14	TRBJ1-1	ATSDSQGFMNTEAF
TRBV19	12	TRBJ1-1	ASSRREVPTEAF
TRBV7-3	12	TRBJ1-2	ASSPSDRDYGYT
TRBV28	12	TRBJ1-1	ASSPDRAPTEAF
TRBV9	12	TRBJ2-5	ASSVGGGGETQY
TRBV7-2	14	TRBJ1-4	ASSLPLRGQGEKLF
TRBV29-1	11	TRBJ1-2	SVEFVRDSGYT
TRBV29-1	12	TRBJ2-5	SVEGAGGGETQY
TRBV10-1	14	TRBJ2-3	ASSESIGRASDTQY
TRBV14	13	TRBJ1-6	ASSPFAAPASPLH
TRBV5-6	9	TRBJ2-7	ASSLYYEQY
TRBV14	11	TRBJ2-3	ASSPPGTDTQY
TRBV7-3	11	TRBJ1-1	ASSFEENTEAF
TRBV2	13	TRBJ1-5	ASSEVRGGNQPQH
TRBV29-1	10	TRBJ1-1	SVGVAGRVAF
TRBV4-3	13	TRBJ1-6	ASSQDVGLSSPLH
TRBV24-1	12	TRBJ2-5	ATSDSRRVETQY
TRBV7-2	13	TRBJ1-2	ASSSGQATRYGYT
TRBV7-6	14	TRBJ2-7	ASSPRETSGRSEQY
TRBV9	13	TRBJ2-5	ASTPAGGPWETQY
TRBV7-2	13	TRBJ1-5	ASSLWGQSNQPQH
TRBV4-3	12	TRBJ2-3	ASSQDIRSDTQY
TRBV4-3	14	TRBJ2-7	ASSQDLQGMGYEQY
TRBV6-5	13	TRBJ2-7	ASSYSTDRLYEQY
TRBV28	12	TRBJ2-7	ASEGLAGTYEQY
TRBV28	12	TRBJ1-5	ASTPGQGTLSQH
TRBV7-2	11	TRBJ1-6	ASSPLYNSPLH